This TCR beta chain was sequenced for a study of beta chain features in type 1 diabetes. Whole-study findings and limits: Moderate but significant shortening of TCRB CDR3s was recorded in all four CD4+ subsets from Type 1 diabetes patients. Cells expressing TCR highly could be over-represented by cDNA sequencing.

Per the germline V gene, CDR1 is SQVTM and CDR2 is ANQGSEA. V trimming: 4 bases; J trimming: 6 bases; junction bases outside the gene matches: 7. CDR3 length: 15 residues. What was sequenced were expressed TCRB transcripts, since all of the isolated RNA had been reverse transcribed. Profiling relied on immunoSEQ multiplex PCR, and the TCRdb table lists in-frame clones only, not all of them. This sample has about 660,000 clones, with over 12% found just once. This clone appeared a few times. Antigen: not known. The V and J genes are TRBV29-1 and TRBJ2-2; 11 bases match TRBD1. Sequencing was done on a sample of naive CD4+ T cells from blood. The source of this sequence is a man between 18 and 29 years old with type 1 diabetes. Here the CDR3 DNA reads TGCAGCGTTGCTGCGGGGGGACAGGGGGCCGGGGAGCTGTTTTTT. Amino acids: CSVAAGGQGAGELFF.